These T cell receptor beta chains were read from a single sample in a study of blood T cell repertoires in COVID-19. Repertoires were generated with immunoSEQ multiplex PCR, while TCRdb's copy carries only in-frame clones and drops some. The sample contains 150,000 to 200,000 clones, 88% of which appear only once. Sequences were obtained from peripheral blood. Every receptor here comes from a human donor in a cohort sampled during active COVID-19. CDR3s include the opening cysteine and the closing phenylalanine or tryptophan. D genes are given only for firm matches. Not every row has a clone size; where given, it reads once, few, many or a size class.

j_call | cdr3_length | d_call | v_call | clone_size | cdr3_nt | cdr3_aa
TRBJ2-1 | 12 | TRBD1 | TRBV29-1 | . | TGCAGCGAGATAAACAGGGGGAATGAGCAGTTCTTC | CSEINRGNEQFF
TRBJ2-7 | 10 | TRBD2 | TRBV2 | . | TGTGCCTCCGGGGGGTACGAGCAGTACTTC | CASGGYEQYF
TRBJ1-1 | 14 | . | TRBV6-5 | . | TGTGCCAGCAGTTACGGGGGACAGAACACTGAAGCTTTCTTT | CASSYGGQNTEAFF
TRBJ1-1 | 14 | . | TRBV4-3 | few | TGCGCCAGCAGCCAAGACGGGGGGAACACTGAAGCTTTCTTT | CASSQDGGNTEAFF
TRBJ2-7 | 12 | . | TRBV10-3 | . | TGTGCCATCAGTGAGTCTAGCCACGAGCAGTACTTC | CAISESSHEQYF
TRBJ2-2 | 13 | . | TRBV9 | . | TGTGCCAGCAGCGTCAGGCCCACCGGGGAGCTGTTTTTT | CASSVRPTGELFF
TRBJ2-2 | 14 | . | TRBV9 | . | TGTGCCAGCAGCGGCCTCAGGTTCACCGGGGAGCTGTTTTTT | CASSGLRFTGELFF
TRBJ1-1 | 14 | . | TRBV6-4 | . | TGTGCCAGCAGTCCCCAGGTGGGGAACACTGAAGCTTTCTTT | CASSPQVGNTEAFF
TRBJ1-2 | 14 | TRBD1 | TRBV29-1 | . | TGCAGCGTCCTCGCCGGGACAGGGAACTATGGCTACACCTTC | CSVLAGTGNYGYTF
TRBJ1-2 | 13 | TRBD1 | TRBV7-2 | . | TGTGCCAGCAGCTCGGGACAGGGTGGTGGCTACACCTTC | CASSSGQGGGYTF
TRBJ2-2 | 13 | . | TRBV6-5 | . | TGTGCCAGCAGACAGGGTAACACCGGGGAGCTGTTTTTT | CASRQGNTGELFF
TRBJ2-7 | 15 | . | TRBV9 | . | TGTGCCAGCAGCGCCTCGGACTGGTCCTCGGGGGAGCAGTACTTC | CASSASDWSSGEQYF
TRBJ2-2 | 16 | . | TRBV14 | . | TGTGCCAGCAGCCCTCGCGCAGGGGAAGGCACCGGGGAGCTGTTTTTT | CASSPRAGEGTGELFF
TRBJ2-3 | 18 | TRBD2 | TRBV5-1 | . | TGCGCCAGCAGCCCTACTAGCGGGAGGGCCACCGGCACAGATACGCAGTATTTT | CASSPTSGRATGTDTQYF
TRBJ2-7 | 14 | . | TRBV11-2 | . | TGTGCCAGCAGCTTAGACAGGGCCGCCTACGAGCAGTACTTC | CASSLDRAAYEQYF
TRBJ1-5 | 13 | . | TRBV2 | . | TGTGCCAGCAGTGAGGGGGGATATCAGCCCCAGCATTTT | CASSEGGYQPQHF
TRBJ2-7 | 16 | TRBD1 | TRBV2 | many | TGTGCCAGTACCGGACAGGGGGCAGGTGATGGGTACGAGCAGTACTTC | CASTGQGAGDGYEQYF
TRBJ2-7 | 14 | . | TRBV18 | few | TGTGCCAGCTCACCACCGGGAGGGGGCTACGAGCAGTACTTC | CASSPPGGGYEQYF
TRBJ1-1 | 16 | . | TRBV18 | . | TGTGCCAGCTCACCACCGGCGCGACAACTGAACACTGAAGCTTTCTTT | CASSPPARQLNTEAFF
TRBJ1-1 | 16 | TRBD1 | TRBV28 | . | TGTGCCAGCAGTTTAATCGGCCAGGGGGCCCGGACTGAAGCTTTCTTT | CASSLIGQGARTEAFF
TRBJ1-2 | 12 | . | TRBV7-6 | . | TGTGCCAGCAACAGACAGGAAGAGGGCTACACCTTC | CASNRQEEGYTF
TRBJ2-7 | 15 | TRBD1 | TRBV4-2 | few | TGTGCCAGCGGATGGGGCCGTGGACAGGACTACGAGCAGTACTTC | CASGWGRGQDYEQYF
TRBJ2-5 | 12 | . | TRBV6-5 | . | TGTGCCAGCAGTCGGGGTGGAGAGACCCAGTACTTC | CASSRGGETQYF
TRBJ2-1 | 16 | TRBD2 | TRBV5-3 | . | TGTGCCAGAAGGCCGTTGGCTAGCGGGATTCCCAATGAGCAGTTCTTC | CARRPLASGIPNEQFF
TRBJ1-2 | 12 | . | TRBV25-1 | . | TGTGCCAGCAGTGAATCTAGCTATGGCTACACCTTC | CASSESSYGYTF
TRBJ1-4 | 13 | . | TRBV2 | . | TGTGCCAGCACGGCAGGGGCTAATGAAAAACTGTTTTTT | CASTAGANEKLFF
TRBJ1-2 | 14 | TRBD1 | TRBV13 | . | TGTGCCAGCAGCTTATATCAGGGGGCCAGTGGCTACACCTTC | CASSLYQGASGYTF
TRBJ1-5 | 16 | TRBD1 | TRBV5-5 | . | TGTGCCAGCAGGTGGGGGGCAGGGGGATTCAATCAGCCCCAGCATTTT | CASRWGAGGFNQPQHF
TRBJ2-1 | 15 | TRBD1 | TRBV5-1 | . | TGCGCCAGCAGCTTGGCACAGGGGATGCGGAATGAGCAGTTCTTC | CASSLAQGMRNEQFF
TRBJ2-7 | 15 | TRBD1 | TRBV30 | . | TGTGCCTGGAGTGCTACTGACAGGGCCGGTAGCGAGCAGTACTTC | CAWSATDRAGSEQYF
TRBJ2-2 | 15 | TRBD2 | TRBV19 | . | TGTGCCAGTAGTATCGCGCGGGAGAAGGTCGGGGAGCTGTTTTTT | CASSIAREKVGELFF
TRBJ2-7 | 16 | TRBD2 | TRBV19 | . | TGTGCCAGTAGTCCGGGACGGACTAGCGGGGGCTACGAGCAGTACTTC | CASSPGRTSGGYEQYF
TRBJ2-2 | 15 | . | TRBV3-1/TRBV3-2 | once | TGTGCCAGCAGCCAGGCGGGCGGGATTACCGGGGAGCTGTTTTTT | CASSQAGGITGELFF
TRBJ2-3 | 16 | TRBD2 | TRBV7-8 | . | TGTGCCAGCAGCCCGCGAGGTGGGAGGGAGACAGATACGCAGTATTTT | CASSPRGGRETDTQYF
TRBJ2-1 | 16 | TRBD2 | TRBV4-3 | . | TGCGCCAGCAGCCACACTAGCGGGGGGAAATACAATGAGCAGTTCTTC | CASSHTSGGKYNEQFF
TRBJ2-7 | 19 | TRBD1 | TRBV27 | . | TGTGCCAGCAGTTTAATCGGTGGGGTGGGACAGGGGGTCGACTACGAGCAGTACTTC | CASSLIGGVGQGVDYEQYF
TRBJ1-5 | 13 | . | TRBV7-2 | . | TGTGCCAGCAGCTTGGGAGGGGCGCAGCCCCAGCATTTT | CASSLGGAQPQHF
TRBJ2-7 | 15 | . | TRBV6-6 | . | TGTGCCAGCGGTTTAAGTCCAGGGGTTTCCTACGAGCAGTACTTC | CASGLSPGVSYEQYF
TRBJ2-1 | 14 | TRBD2 | TRBV28 | . | TGTGCCAGCAGTGAGACTAGCGCGTACAATGAGCAGTTCTTC | CASSETSAYNEQFF
TRBJ1-6 | 17 | . | TRBV4-1 | . | TGCGCCAGCAGCCAAGATCGCCGGACACAGAGCAATTCACCCCTCCACTTT | CASSQDRRTQSNSPLHF
TRBJ2-7 | 15 | . | TRBV19 | . | TGTGCCAGTAGTATCGCCACAGGGCCTTCCTACGAGCAGTACTTC | CASSIATGPSYEQYF
TRBJ1-2 | 13 | TRBD1 | TRBV11-2 | . | TGTGCCAGCAGCCGCGACAGGGGGGATGGCTACACCTTC | CASSRDRGDGYTF
TRBJ2-4 | 16 | TRBD2 | TRBV19 | . | TGTGCCAGTAGTATAGCCCTAGCGGGGGCCCGAAACATTCAGTACTTC | CASSIALAGARNIQYF
TRBJ2-5 | 13 | TRBD1 | TRBV24-1 | . | TGTGCCACCGGACAGGGGGCGGGGGAGACCCAGTACTTC | CATGQGAGETQYF
TRBJ2-3 | 18 | TRBD1 | TRBV25-1 | . | TGTGCCAGCAGTGAATCATGGACAGGGTCGGTTGGCACAGATACGCAGTATTTT | CASSESWTGSVGTDTQYF
TRBJ2-7 | 17 | TRBD1 | TRBV4-1 | few | TGCGCCAGCAGCCACCGCGTAGGACAGGGGGGATCCTACGAGCAGTACTTC | CASSHRVGQGGSYEQYF
TRBJ1-6 | 13 | . | TRBV12-3/TRBV12-4 | . | TGTGCCAGCAGTTTAAGACAGGCTTCACCCCTCCACTTT | CASSLRQASPLHF
TRBJ1-5 | 15 | . | TRBV4-3 | . | TGCGCCAGCAGCCAAGAACACACAGGTTTACAGCCCCAGCATTTT | CASSQEHTGLQPQHF
TRBJ2-1 | 15 | TRBD2 | TRBV6-5 | . | TGTGCCAGCAGCAGGGGGACTAGCGGAACCAATGAGCAGTTCTTC | CASSRGTSGTNEQFF
TRBJ2-2 | 16 | . | TRBV3-1/TRBV3-2 | once | TGTGCCAGCAGCCATTTGGGAACAGGGCGGACCGGGGAGCTGTTTTTT | CASSHLGTGRTGELFF
TRBJ1-6 | 15 | . | TRBV7-9 | . | TGTGCCAGCAGCTTAGACGGGGTTCCTAATTCACCCCTCCACTTT | CASSLDGVPNSPLHF
TRBJ2-3 | 13 | . | TRBV11-2 | . | TGTGCCAGCAGCTATAGCGGCACAGATACGCAGTATTTT | CASSYSGTDTQYF
TRBJ1-2 | 14 | TRBD1 | TRBV6-5 | . | TGTGCCAGCAGACTCGGACAGGGTAGCTATGGCTACACCTTC | CASRLGQGSYGYTF
TRBJ2-7 | 14 | . | TRBV7-2 | . | TGTGCCAGCAGCTTAGTTGGACAGTCCTACGAGCAGTACTTC | CASSLVGQSYEQYF
TRBJ2-7 | 14 | . | TRBV7-2 | . | TGTGCCAGCAGCCTCTATGGGCCGTATAGCGAGCAGTACTTC | CASSLYGPYSEQYF
TRBJ1-4 | 14 | . | TRBV10-3 | . | TGTGCCATCAGTGAGTCGGGGCCGGGTGAAAAACTGTTTTTT | CAISESGPGEKLFF
TRBJ2-6 | 13 | . | TRBV9 | . | TGTGCCAGCAGCCAGTCTGGGGCCAACGTCCTGACTTTC | CASSQSGANVLTF
TRBJ2-7 | 13 | TRBD1 | TRBV6-2/TRBV6-3 | . | TGTGCCAGCAGTTGGGACAGGGGCTACGAGCAGTACTTC | CASSWDRGYEQYF